A single sample is the source of the 20 T cell receptor beta chains below, sequenced in a study of regulatory T cells in long-lasting Graves disease. This sample's time point: persistent/refractory GD, antithyroid drugs over 5 years with positive TRAb. Extracted RNA from PBMCs served as the source of the TCR library. The TCR beta library used iRepertoire HTBI primers with Arm-PCR amplification of CDR3. TCRdb reprocessed the multiplex PCR reads via MiXCR and lists one record per CDR3 protein. The data show about 310,000 distinct CDR3 sequences, roughly a fifth seen once. Specimen: peripheral blood mononuclear cells (PBMCs), collected when the disease was refractory, from a patient treated with antithyroid drugs. The receptors were sampled from a female donor with Graves disease.

The chain couples TRBV4-2 to TRBJ1-2; TRBD1 might be the D (5 bases). Trimming stripped 1 base from V and 2 bases from J, with 8 bases between. The CDR3 extends over 14 amino acids. Germline assignment: CDR1 LGHNA and CDR2 YNFKEQ. The CDR3 DNA reads TGTGCCAGCAGCCAAGTTGGGGGAAACTATGGCTACACCTTC. Its translation is CASSQVGGNYGYTF.

This clonotype was observed at least ten times. The CDR3 here is CASRSWGERAFF. In DNA form, the CDR3 reads TGTGCCAGTCGGAGTTGGGGCGAAAGAGCTTTCTTT. The chain joins TRBV7-2 to TRBJ1-1; possibly TRBD1 for D (5 bases). Trimming removed 9 bases at V and 10 bases at J, with 18 bases between. Germline V gene sequence: CDR1 SGHTA, CDR2 FQGNSA. The CDR3 length is 12 residues.

In its sample, this clonotype was seen many times. The chain joins TRBV28 to TRBJ1-2; 8 bases agree with TRBD1. This CDR3 has 14 amino acids. V shed 1 base and J 6 bases; nucleotides not matched to a gene: 4. Looked up from germline, CDR1 is MDHEN and CDR2 is SYDVKM. The CDR3 DNA reads TGTGCCAGCAGTTTATTTCCAGGGGGCGATGGCTACACCTTC. Amino acids: CASSLFPGGDGYTF.

The J gene is TRBJ2-7, the V gene TRBV28; 9 bases map to TRBD2. V dropped 2 bases and J dropped 4; count of bases not matched to a gene: 12. CDR3 length: 17 residues. Looked up from germline, CDR1 is MDHEN and CDR2 is SYDVKM. This chain's CDR3 is CASSLIPRLAEVYEQYF. The CDR3 bases are TGTGCCAGCAGTTTAATCCCTAGACTAGCGGAAGTTTACGAGCAGTACTTC.

This clonotype has ten or more counts. V and J are TRBV2 and TRBJ2-7; possibly TRBD1 for D (5 bases). The CDR3 runs to 12 residues. Looked up from germline, CDR1 is SNHLY and CDR2 is FYNNEI. V lost 7 bases and J lost 3, with 10 bases in between. CDR3 amino acids: CASTAQGYEQYF. The CDR3 bases are TGTGCCAGCACTGCCCAGGGCTACGAGCAGTACTTC.

A note on this clonotype: The CDR3 does not end in the conserved phenylalanine or tryptophan, so this is likely a read error. This rearrangement joins TRBV30 to TRBJ1-5, with D possibly TRBD1 on 6 matching bases. From germline, CDR1 is GTSNPN and CDR2 SVGIG (reference sequence). This CDR3 region has 13 residues. Trimming took 3 bases from V and 6 from J, leaving 12 bases between them. For the CDR3, the DNA is TGTGCCTGGAGAGGGGGGCAGGGTCAGCCCCAGCATTCT. Its translation is CAWRGGQGQPQHS.

This clonotype has ten or more counts. V usage is TRBV6-1 and J usage is TRBJ2-5, with D perhaps matching TRBD2 (5 bases). This CDR3 contains 14 residues. Trimming cost V 2 bases and J 5 bases, with 12 bases left between them. Germline V gene sequence: CDR1 MNHNS, CDR2 SASEGT. In DNA form, the CDR3 reads TGTGCCAGCAGTGAAATCGGGGTGGAGGAGACCCAGTACTTC. Its protein product is CASSEIGVEETQYF.

The chain has TRBV6-2 or TRBV6-3 and TRBJ1-5; D call uncertain. The CDR3 loop spans 14 amino acids. The germline CDR1 and CDR2 sequences are MNHEY and SVGEGT. The V and J ends lost 5 bases and 3 bases respectively, with 11 bases between them. The chain's CDR3 is CASSDRISNQPQHF. The CDR3 DNA is TGTGCCAGCAGTGATCGGATTTCCAATCAGCCCCAGCATTTT.

This sequence joins TRBV7-9 and TRBJ2-1; D remains unclear. Germline values: CDR1 SEHNR, CDR2 FQNEAQ (reference sequence). The CDR3 is 13 amino acids. Trimming shortened V by 5 bases and J by 5 bases, and 10 bases separated the two germline ends. The CDR3 sequence: CASSPPRHNEQFF. CDR3 sequence (DNA): TGTGCCAGCAGCCCTCCCAGGCACAATGAGCAGTTCTTC.

This clonotype was detected ten times or more. The rearrangement uses TRBV13 and TRBJ2-7; 11 bases map to TRBD1. The junction had 15 bases not matched to a gene; V was cut back by 5 bases and J by 6 bases. This CDR3 is built from 17 residues. CDR1 is PRHDT, CDR2 FYEKMQ, per germline (reference sequence). The CDR3 is CASSRRGNPGQGGEQYF. The CDR3 DNA sequence: TGTGCCAGCAGCCGAAGGGGAAACCCGGGACAGGGGGGCGAGCAGTACTTC.

This clonotype has a count of ten or more. V gene TRBV7-9 combines with J gene TRBJ2-7, with 11 bases that match TRBD1. The CDR3 totals 15 residues. CDR1 is SEHNR, CDR2 FQNEAQ, per germline (reference sequence). V lost 3 bases, J lost 6 bases, and 7 bases stayed unmatched. CDR3 in amino acids: CASSFPRDRGSEQYF. The CDR3 DNA sequence: TGTGCCAGCAGCTTTCCACGGGACAGGGGGAGCGAGCAGTACTTC.

The chain recombines TRBV3-1 with TRBJ2-7; TRBD2 agrees at 7 bases. V lost 0 bases to trimming and J lost 8 bases; unmatched junction nucleotides: 7. The CDR3 contains 14 residues. Germline V gives CDR1 LGHDT, CDR2 YNNKEL (reference sequence). CDR3 sequence reads: CASSQDGGGRQQYF. The CDR3 DNA follows: TGTGCCAGCAGCCAAGATGGGGGGGGGAGACAGCAGTACTTC.

Comment on this clonotype: A single base separates this from a much larger clone, so it may be a read error. The chain is built from TRBV27 and TRBJ2-7; D is tentatively TRBD1 or TRBD2 (5 bases each). Germline assignment: CDR1 MNHEY and CDR2 SMNVEV (reference sequence). The CDR3 is 13 amino acids. The CDR3 is CASSFGASYGQYF. The CDR3, as DNA: TGTGCCAGCAGTTTCGGGGCGTCCTACGGGCAGTACTTC.

This clonotype has more than one count but fewer than ten. The V and J genes are TRBV30 and TRBJ2-2; TRBD2 aligns across 8 bases. The V segment lost 4 bases and the J segment 3 bases; nucleotides outside the gene matches: 4. This CDR3 is built from 14 residues. The V gene's germline CDR1 is GTSNPN and CDR2 SVGIG (reference sequence). The CDR3 nucleotides read TGTGCCTGGACCCCACTAGCGGACACCGGGGAGCTGTTTTTT. Amino acid sequence: CAWTPLADTGELFF.

V is TRBV11-2 and J is TRBJ2-7; D possibly corresponds to TRBD1 (6 bases). Germline CDR1 is SGHAT and CDR2 is FQNNGV. Trimming left V 2 bases short and J 6 bases short, with 20 bases between. The CDR3 extends over 16 amino acids. The CDR3 region has the DNA TGTGCCAGCAGCTTAAGGCCCAGGGGAGAAACTAGCGAGCAGTACTTC. Amino acids: CASSLRPRGETSEQYF.

The V and J genes are TRBV6-2 or TRBV6-3 and TRBJ2-7; D may correspond to TRBD1 or TRBD2 (5 bases each). Germline V CDR1 and CDR2: MNHEY, SVGEGT. The ends were cut back, 5 bases at V and 0 bases at J, with 17 bases in the middle. CDR3 length: 16 residues. The CDR3: CASSEPEGQLSYEQYF. CDR3 nucleotide sequence: TGTGCCAGCAGTGAGCCCGAGGGGCAGCTCTCCTACGAGCAGTACTTC.

This clonotype turned up a few times. The V gene is TRBV10-3, the J gene TRBJ2-3; D unclear. Trimming removed 2 bases at V and 7 bases at J, with 10 bases between. Per germline, CDR1 ENHRY and CDR2 SYGVKD. The CDR3 spans 13 residues. CDR3 sequence: CAISERTLNTQYF. Written as DNA, the CDR3 is TGTGCCATCAGTGAGCGGACCCTTAATACGCAGTATTTT.

This clonotype showed up many times. The chain has TRBV12-3 or TRBV12-4 and TRBJ1-2, with 7 positions matching TRBD1. The trim removed 5 bases at V and 5 bases at J, leaving 8 bases unmatched. This CDR3 region has 14 residues. CDR3 bases: TGTGCCAGCAGTGACAGGGTCGAATGGTATGGCTACACCTTC. The encoded protein is CASSDRVEWYGYTF.

The chain links TRBV6-5 to TRBJ2-4; 9 bases fit TRBD1. From germline, CDR1 is MNHEY and CDR2 SVGAGI. There are 15 residues in the CDR3. The V and J ends lost 2 bases and 6 bases, in that order; junction bases with no gene match: 5. The CDR3 here is CASSYGSGQGNIQYF. CDR3 in DNA: TGTGCCAGCAGTTACGGTTCGGGACAGGGAAACATTCAGTACTTC.

The chain employs TRBV19 and TRBJ2-7; 7 bases fit TRBD2. The germline gives CDR1 LNHDA, CDR2 SQIVND (reference sequence). The CDR3 spans 14 residues. V was pared by 5 bases and J by 2 bases, with 6 bases of the junction left unmatched. The CDR3 sequence is CASSFEGGPYEQYF. CDR3 sequence (DNA): TGTGCCAGTAGTTTCGAGGGAGGGCCCTACGAGCAGTACTTC.